Below, 20 T cell receptor beta chains from the same sample are listed, as sequenced in a study of cytomegalovirus exposure and HLA in healthy donors. Some clones are missing from TCRdb's copy, which holds only in-frame ones; the method was immunoSEQ multiplex PCR. The sample carries some 210,000 clones, 70% to 90% recorded once. Sequencing was carried out using PBMCs. These receptors were collected from a woman between 18 and 30 years old in good health and CMV-seronegative.

This sequence joins TRBV30 and TRBJ2-1; 9 bases fit TRBD2. Trimming took 1 base from V and 0 from J; bases not matched to a gene: 4. The V gene's germline CDR1 is GTSNPN and CDR2 SVGIG (reference sequence). The CDR3 contains 16 residues. The CDR3 DNA is TGTGCCTGGAGTGCGCTAGCGGGGTCCTCCTACAATGAGCAGTTCTTC. Its translation: CAWSALAGSSYNEQFF.

This chain connects TRBV28 to TRBJ1-5; D is possibly TRBD1 (6 bases). V gave up 3 bases and J gave up 7 bases, with 13 bases separating them. The germline V gene encodes CDR1 MDHEN and CDR2 SYDVKM. This CDR3 spans 14 amino acids. The CDR3 loop reads CASSLRGQSQPQHF. The CDR3 DNA sequence: TGTGCCAGCAGTTTGAGGGGACAATCACAGCCCCAGCATTTT.

The chain uses TRBV30 and TRBJ1-4; TRBD1 agrees at 8 bases. The CDR3 is made up of 15 amino acids. CDR1 GTSNPN and CDR2 SVGIG come from the germline V gene (reference sequence). V dropped 1 base and J dropped 7; count of bases not matched to a gene: 8. CDR3 coding DNA: TGTGCCTGGAGTGCCGCAGGGGGCGCAACTGAAAAACTGTTTTTT. It is translated as CAWSAAGGATEKLFF. The variable domain in full, completed from reference TRBV30 and TRBJ1-4, reads SQTIHQWPATLVQPVGSPLSLECTVEGTSNPNLYWYRQAAGRGLQLLFYSVGIGQISSEVPQNLSASRPQDRQFILSSKKLLLSDSGFYLCAWSAAGGATEKLFFGSGTQLSVL.

V gene TRBV5-1 combines with J gene TRBJ2-3; D is perhaps TRBD1 or TRBD2 (5 bases each). The CDR3 is 13 residues long. The ends were cut back, 1 base at V and 6 bases at J, with 9 bases in the middle. Germline lookup yields CDR1 SGHRS and CDR2 YFSETQ. CDR3: CASSLPEGDTQYF. In DNA, the CDR3 is TGCGCCAGCAGCTTGCCTGAGGGGGATACGCAGTATTTT.

The chain links TRBV27 to TRBJ2-5; 9 nucleotides align to TRBD2. With V trimmed by 6 bases and J by 2 bases, 10 bases remained unmatched. The CDR3 has 16 residues. CDR1 and CDR2 from the germline V gene are MNHEY and SMNVEV (reference sequence). The CDR3 reads CASSPVVAGAQETQYF. CDR3 nucleotides: TGTGCCAGCAGCCCTGTGGTAGCGGGGGCACAAGAGACCCAGTACTTC.

The J gene is TRBJ1-6, the V gene TRBV6-6, with D unresolved. Germline V gene data show CDR1 as MNHNY and CDR2 as SVGAGI (reference sequence). V gave up 0 bases and J gave up 5 bases, with 5 bases separating them. The CDR3 contains 14 residues. The CDR3 loop reads CASSYSGDNSPLHF. The CDR3 coding sequence is TGTGCCAGCAGTTACTCCGGGGATAATTCACCCCTCCACTTT.

The chain carries TRBV2 and TRBJ2-1; 13 bases match TRBD2. Germline loops: CDR1 SNHLY, CDR2 FYNNEI. The V gene end was trimmed by 5 bases and the J gene end by 10 bases; junction bases not matched to a gene: 8. CDR3 size: 15 residues. CDR3 sequence reads: CASSTSGRALGEQFF. The CDR3 region has the DNA TGTGCCAGCAGTACTAGCGGGAGGGCCCTAGGAGAGCAGTTCTTC. Together with reference TRBV2 and TRBJ2-1, the CDR3 gives the full variable domain: EPEVTQTPSHQVTQMGQEVILRCVPISNHLYFYWYRQILGQKVEFLVSFYNNEISEKSEIFDDQFSVERPDGSNFTLKIRSTKLEDSAMYFCASSTSGRALGEQFFGPGTRLTVL.

This sequence joins TRBV2 and TRBJ1-1; the D is unclear. Per the germline V gene, CDR1 is SNHLY and CDR2 is FYNNEI. With 7 bases removed from V and 3 bases from J, the gap between germline ends came to 12 bases. This CDR3 has 13 residues. This CDR3 reads CASNLLRDTEAFF. In nucleotides, the CDR3 is TGTGCCAGCAACCTCCTAAGGGACACTGAAGCTTTCTTT.

This chain connects TRBV4-1 to TRBJ1-1; D perhaps matches TRBD1 (5 bases). V was clipped by 0 bases and J by 7 bases, with 12 bases between them. The germline gives CDR1 MGHRA, CDR2 YSYEKL. The CDR3 has 14 amino acids. Written as DNA, the CDR3 is TGCGCCAGCAGCCAAGATTCCAGACAGCTTGAAGCTTTCTTT. Amino acids: CASSQDSRQLEAFF.

V gene TRBV14 combines with J gene TRBJ2-5; no clear D gene. Trimming removed 2 bases at V and 3 bases at J, with 13 bases between. There are 15 residues in the CDR3. The germline V gene has CDR1 SGHDN and CDR2 FVKESK. For the CDR3, the DNA is TGTGCCAGCAGCCAATTTCCAGGTTCCGAAGAGACCCAGTACTTC. Residues: CASSQFPGSEETQYF.

This chain's CDR3 is CASSLTGSGNTIYF. The CDR3 DNA follows: TGTGCCAGCAGCTTGACAGGGTCTGGAAACACCATATATTTT. V usage is TRBV5-6 and J usage is TRBJ1-3; possible D gene TRBD1, 6 bases. Germline V CDR1 and CDR2: SGHDT, YYEEEE. With 1 base removed from V and 1 base from J, the gap between germline ends came to 6 bases. The CDR3 loop spans 14 amino acids.

The chain employs TRBV30 and TRBJ1-5, with D possibly matching TRBD1 (5 bases). The CDR3 runs to 14 residues. The V gene lost 5 bases and the J gene lost 4 bases, with 15 bases spanning the gap. Germline V lookup: CDR1 GTSNPN, CDR2 SVGIG (reference sequence). This CDR3 reads CAWAEGPSNQPQHF. CDR3 sequence (DNA): TGTGCCTGGGCCGAGGGGCCTTCAAATCAGCCCCAGCATTTT.

The chain has TRBV6-1 and TRBJ1-2; D might be TRBD1 (5 bases). Trimming removed 0 bases from V and 4 bases from J, with 12 bases in between. CDR3 length: 15 residues. The germline gives CDR1 MNHNS, CDR2 SASEGT. The CDR3 nucleotides read TGTGCCAGCAGTGAAGCAGGGGCGATGGGCTATGGCTACACCTTC. Protein sequence: CASSEAGAMGYGYTF.

The chain combines TRBV7-3 with TRBJ2-5; no clear D gene. CDR1 is SGHTA, CDR2 FQGTGA, per germline. The CDR3 contains 13 residues. V lost 1 base and J 1 base, leaving 4 bases between the germline ends. In DNA, the CDR3 is TGTGCCAGCAGCTTAAACAGCCAAGAGACCCAGTACTTC. This codes for CASSLNSQETQYF.

This rearrangement joins TRBV20-1 to TRBJ1-1; D gene unclear. V gave up 3 bases and J gave up 6 bases, with 8 bases separating them. The CDR3 runs to 11 residues. CDR1 and CDR2 from the germline V gene are DFQATT and SNEGSKA (reference sequence). Written as DNA, the CDR3 is TGCAGTGCTAGGGGAGAGTCTGAAGCTTTCTTT. Translated: CSARGESEAFF.

The chain uses TRBV6-5 and TRBJ1-1; unclear D gene. V lost 5 bases to trimming and J lost 4 bases, with 17 bases between them. The CDR3 runs 15 residues. From germline, CDR1 is MNHEY and CDR2 SVGAGI. The CDR3 region is CASSRGLEEGTEAFF. CDR3 nucleotide sequence: TGTGCCAGCAGTCGGGGATTAGAGGAGGGCACTGAAGCTTTCTTT.

The gene calls are TRBV6-6 and TRBJ1-3; D is ambiguous. The CDR3 runs to 16 residues. Between the trimmed V and J ends, which lost 0 bases and 1 base, there was a span of 10 bases. Germline CDR1 MNHNY, CDR2 SVGAGI (reference sequence). The DNA of the CDR3 is TGTGCCAGCAGTTACTCGGTGATAGATTCTGGAAACACCATATATTTT. Translation: CASSYSVIDSGNTIYF.

This chain joins TRBV5-1 and TRBJ1-1, with unresolved D. The length of the CDR3 is 14 residues. The germline V and J ends were trimmed by 1 base and 4 bases, with 11 bases remaining between them. Germline V gene data show CDR1 as SGHRS and CDR2 as YFSETQ. The CDR3 is CASSLNGEGTEAFF. The CDR3 DNA sequence: TGCGCCAGCAGCTTGAATGGGGAAGGCACTGAAGCTTTCTTT.

The genes are TRBV2 and TRBJ1-4; D possibly corresponds to TRBD1 (6 bases). The CDR3 contains 20 residues. Between the trimmed V and J ends, which lost 5 bases and 0 bases, there was a span of 25 bases. Germline lookup yields CDR1 SNHLY and CDR2 FYNNEI. CDR3: CASSLTGQGIFRTTNEKLFF. CDR3 coding DNA: TGTGCCAGCAGTCTAACCGGGCAGGGGATTTTTCGAACAACTAATGAAAAACTGTTTTTT.

The J gene is TRBJ2-1, the V gene TRBV6-4; 10 positions agree with TRBD2. Looked up from germline, CDR1 is MRHNA and CDR2 is SNTAGT. V lost 2 bases to trimming and J lost 2 bases; unmatched junction nucleotides: 6. The CDR3 spans 17 residues. The CDR3 protein is CASSDGSGGLTYNEQFF. CDR3 bases: TGTGCCAGCAGTGACGGTAGCGGGGGGCTTACCTACAATGAGCAGTTCTTC.